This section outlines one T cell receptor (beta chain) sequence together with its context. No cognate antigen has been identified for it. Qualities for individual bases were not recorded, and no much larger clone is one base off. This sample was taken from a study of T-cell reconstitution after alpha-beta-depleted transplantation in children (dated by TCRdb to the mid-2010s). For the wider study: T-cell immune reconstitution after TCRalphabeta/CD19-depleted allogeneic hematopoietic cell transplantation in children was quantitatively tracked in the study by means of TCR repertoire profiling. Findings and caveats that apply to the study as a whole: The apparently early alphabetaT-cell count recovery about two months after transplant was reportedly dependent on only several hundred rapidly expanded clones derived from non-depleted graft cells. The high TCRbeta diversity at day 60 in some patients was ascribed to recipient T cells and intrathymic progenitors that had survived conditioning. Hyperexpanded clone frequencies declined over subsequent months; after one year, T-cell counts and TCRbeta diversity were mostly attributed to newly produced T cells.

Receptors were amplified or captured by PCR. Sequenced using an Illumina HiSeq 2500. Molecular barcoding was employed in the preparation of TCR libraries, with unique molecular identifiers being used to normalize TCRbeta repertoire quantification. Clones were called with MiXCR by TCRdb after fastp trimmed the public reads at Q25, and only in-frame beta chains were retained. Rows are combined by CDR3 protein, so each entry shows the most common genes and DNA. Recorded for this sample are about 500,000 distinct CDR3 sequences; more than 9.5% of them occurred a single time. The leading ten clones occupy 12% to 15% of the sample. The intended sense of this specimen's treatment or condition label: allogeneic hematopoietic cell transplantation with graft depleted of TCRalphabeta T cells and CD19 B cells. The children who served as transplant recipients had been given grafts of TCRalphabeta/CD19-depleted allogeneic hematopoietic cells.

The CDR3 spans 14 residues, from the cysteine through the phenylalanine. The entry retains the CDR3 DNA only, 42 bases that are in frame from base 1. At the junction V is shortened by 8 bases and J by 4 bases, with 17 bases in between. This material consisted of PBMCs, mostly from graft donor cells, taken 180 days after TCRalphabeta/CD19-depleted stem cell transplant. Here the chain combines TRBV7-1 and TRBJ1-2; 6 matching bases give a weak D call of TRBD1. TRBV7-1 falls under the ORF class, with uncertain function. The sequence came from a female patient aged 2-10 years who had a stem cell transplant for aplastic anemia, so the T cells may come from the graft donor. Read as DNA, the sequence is TGTGCCAGCCGAAGGGGGGGGGGCCTCTATGGCTACACCTTC. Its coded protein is CASRRGGGLYGYTF.